Below, 27 T cell receptor beta chains from the same sample are listed, as sequenced in a study of blood T cell dynamics during melanoma immunotherapy. Clones were read by immunoSEQ multiplex PCR, and TCRdb kept only the in-frame ones, dropping some. The sample lists about 15,000 clones, approximately 81% seen once, with 4.6% in the top ten. Time point noted: pre-treatment baseline. The sample was blood, taken from a patient treated with checkpoint blockade. These receptor sequences come from a human donor with melanoma.

This chain uses TRBV9 with TRBJ2-2, with no clear D. The CDR3 has 16 residues. The V end lost 0 bases, the J end lost 1 base, and 10 bases lay between the germline ends. Per the germline V gene, CDR1 is SGDLS and CDR2 is YYNGEE. CDR3 coding DNA: TGTGCCAGCAGCGTAGCGGCGGAACAGAACACCGGGGAGCTGTTTTTT. It yields the protein CASSVAAEQNTGELFF.

V is TRBV30 and J is TRBJ1-3; no reliable D call. The V end lost 4 bases, the J end lost 0 bases, and 4 bases lay between the germline ends. The length of the CDR3 is 12 residues. Germline V gene sequence: CDR1 GTSNPN, CDR2 SVGIG (reference sequence). Here the CDR3 reads CAWKASGNTIYF. DNA of the CDR3: TGTGCCTGGAAGGCCTCTGGAAACACCATATATTTT.

The chain links TRBV5-1 to TRBJ2-7; TRBD2 aligns across 7 bases. Germline V gene data show CDR1 as SGHRS and CDR2 as YFSETQ. The CDR3 covers 17 residues. V gave up 0 bases and J gave up 6 bases; unmatched junction bases: 15. The CDR3 region has the DNA TGCGCCAGCAGCTTGGGGCCCCCGATGGGGGGGAACCCCGAGCAGTACTTC. Residues: CASSLGPPMGGNPEQYF. The variable domain in full, with the rest retrieved from reference TRBV5-1 and TRBJ2-7, is KAGVTQTPRYLIKTRGQQVTLSCSPISGHRSVSWYQQTPGQGLQFLFEYFSETQRNKGNFPGRFSGRQFSNSRSEMNVSTLELGDSALYLCASSLGPPMGGNPEQYFGPGTRLTVT.

The count of this clone is one. The chain is built from TRBV6-6 and TRBJ1-2; TRBD1 is a possible D gene (5 bases). V was cut by 0 bases and J by 4 bases, with 6 bases left in between. CDR3 length: 13 residues. The germline gives CDR1 MNHNY, CDR2 SVGAGI (reference sequence). CDR3 protein: CASSYSQGYGYTF. The DNA for the CDR3 is TGTGCCAGCAGTTACTCCCAGGGCTATGGCTACACCTTC.

The rearrangement uses TRBV5-6 and TRBJ2-7; D perhaps matches TRBD2 (5 bases). V was trimmed by 8 bases and J by 2 bases, leaving 11 bases between them. Germline CDR1 is SGHDT and CDR2 is YYEEEE. The length of the CDR3 is 12 residues. The CDR3 DNA is TGTGCCAGTGGCCGGGGTCCCTACGAGCAGTACTTC. This encodes CASGRGPYEQYF.

The chain combines TRBV5-4 with TRBJ2-2, with a possible D match to TRBD1 (5 bases). V was shortened by 3 bases and J by 3 bases, with 12 bases between the two germline ends. The CDR3 contains 15 residues. Germline V gene lookup returns CDR1 SGHNT and CDR2 YYREEE (reference sequence). CDR3 nucleotide sequence: TGTGCCAGCAGCTACCAGGGTACGCACACCGGGGAGCTGTTTTTT. Its protein product is CASSYQGTHTGELFF.

This clone was detected once. The V call is TRBV5-1, the J call TRBJ1-1, with a tentative D call TRBD1 (5 bases). V shed 4 bases and J shed 0 bases, with 16 bases lying between them. CDR1 is SGHRS, CDR2 YFSETQ, per germline. There are 16 residues in the CDR3. CDR3 nucleotide sequence: TGCGCCAGCAGCCTAAACTCCGGGACGGTGAACACTGAAGCTTTCTTT. Translation: CASSLNSGTVNTEAFF.

The chain employs TRBV11-2 and TRBJ2-7; a weak D match, TRBD1 (5 bases). Germline V gives CDR1 SGHAT, CDR2 FQNNGV. CDR3 length equals 13 residues. Trimming shortened V by 4 bases and J by 6 bases, and 13 bases separated the two germline ends. The CDR3 bases are TGTGCCAGCAGCTCACTCAGGGCCTCCGAGCAGTACTTC. It is translated as CASSSLRASEQYF.

The rearrangement links TRBV10-2 to TRBJ2-3; 10 nucleotides agree with TRBD2. Germline V gene data show CDR1 as WSHSY and CDR2 as SAAADI. The CDR3 has 13 amino acids. V lost 6 bases and J lost 5; bases outside the gene matches: 2. For the CDR3, the DNA is TGCGCCAGCAGAGCTAGCGGGGGAGATACGCAGTATTTT. This encodes CASRASGGDTQYF.

With regard to this clone: This CDR3 is also generated by other DNA sequences in the sample. The chain has TRBV10-3 and TRBJ2-1, with 13 nucleotides matching TRBD2. The V and J ends lost 6 bases and 3 bases, in that order; junction bases with no gene match: 11. Germline V gene sequence: CDR1 ENHRY, CDR2 SYGVKD. The CDR3 length is 18 residues. The CDR3 DNA sequence: TGTGCCATCAGCCGGGGACTAGCGGGGATGAGAGGCTACAATGAGCAGTTCTTC. Protein sequence: CAISRGLAGMRGYNEQFF.

The CDR3 DNA is TGTGCCAGCAAAGGACAGGGCAGAGGGGTTTATAGCAATCAGCCCCAGCATTTT. Amino acids: CASKGQGRGVYSNQPQHF. V and J are TRBV6-4 and TRBJ1-5; the match to TRBD1 covers 8 bases. This CDR3 is 18 amino acids long. Germline V gives CDR1 MRHNA, CDR2 SNTAGT. V gave up 7 bases and J gave up 0 bases; unmatched junction bases: 14.

The chain uses TRBV5-4 and TRBJ1-1; 7 bases are shared with TRBD1. In germline, CDR1 is SGHNT, CDR2 YYREEE (reference sequence). J gave up 1 base and V 4 bases, and 1 base lay outside the gene matches. This CDR3 has 13 residues. The CDR3 protein is CASSRDRNTEAFF. In DNA form, the CDR3 reads TGTGCCAGCAGCCGGGACAGGAACACTGAAGCTTTCTTT. The complete variable domain, with remaining parts taken from reference TRBV5-4 and TRBJ1-1, reads ETGVTQSPTHLIKTRGQQVTLRCSSQSGHNTVSWYQQALGQGPQFIFQYYREEENGRGNFPPRFSGLQFPNYSSELNVNALELDDSALYLCASSRDRNTEAFFGQGTRLTVV.

This rearrangement joins TRBV5-1 to TRBJ2-2, with 8 bases fitting TRBD2. Trimming removed 5 bases from V and 4 bases from J; junction bases left unmatched: 10. The CDR3 totals 16 residues. The germline V gene has CDR1 SGHRS and CDR2 YFSETQ. The CDR3 loop is CASRSGGGAGTGELFF. The DNA of the CDR3 is TGCGCCAGCAGGAGCGGGGGAGGAGCGGGCACCGGGGAGCTGTTTTTT.

This chain links TRBV7-7 with TRBJ2-2; D is uncertain. The CDR3 totals 16 residues. CDR1 SSHAT and CDR2 FNYEAQ come from the germline V gene (reference sequence). The V end was cut by 5 bases, the J end by 1 base, with 14 bases between. CDR3 sequence (DNA): TGTGCCAGCAGCCAGGTCCCGCACGTGAACACCGGGGAGCTGTTTTTT. Protein sequence: CASSQVPHVNTGELFF.

This chain joins TRBV5-6 and TRBJ2-6, with D perhaps TRBD1 or TRBD2 (6 bases each). CDR3 length: 17 residues. Germline CDR1 and CDR2: SGHDT and YYEEEE. V was shortened by 0 bases and J by 0 bases, with 10 bases between the two germline ends. The CDR3: CASSLAGGGSGANVLTF. The CDR3 region has the DNA TGTGCCAGCAGCTTGGCCGGAGGGGGCTCTGGGGCCAACGTCCTGACTTTC.

The chain is built from TRBV13 and TRBJ2-7; 11 bases agree with TRBD1. J lost 8 bases, V lost 4 bases, and 4 bases had no gene match. This CDR3 comprises 13 residues. Germline V gene sequence: CDR1 PRHDT, CDR2 FYEKMQ (reference sequence). The CDR3 here is CASSYGQGAKQYF. The CDR3 nucleotides are TGTGCCAGCAGCTACGGACAGGGGGCCAAGCAGTACTTC.

The rearrangement joins TRBV5-1 to TRBJ2-1; perhaps TRBD2 as D (7 bases). Germline V lookup: CDR1 SGHRS, CDR2 YFSETQ. V shed 0 bases and J shed 1 base, with 11 bases lying between them. CDR3 length: 16 residues. The chain's CDR3 is CASSLARGASYNEQFF. CDR3 nucleotides: TGCGCCAGCAGCTTGGCTCGGGGGGCGTCCTACAATGAGCAGTTCTTC. Drawing the rest from reference TRBV5-1 and TRBJ2-1, the complete variable domain is KAGVTQTPRYLIKTRGQQVTLSCSPISGHRSVSWYQQTPGQGLQFLFEYFSETQRNKGNFPGRFSGRQFSNSRSEMNVSTLELGDSALYLCASSLARGASYNEQFFGPGTRLTVL.

This CDR3 reads CAWNPGQGYEQYF. The DNA for the CDR3 is TGTGCCTGGAATCCGGGACAGGGCTACGAGCAGTACTTC. The gene calls are TRBV30 and TRBJ2-7; 9 nucleotides match TRBD1. This CDR3 spans 13 amino acids. Per the germline V gene, CDR1 is GTSNPN and CDR2 is SVGIG (reference sequence). The trim removed 4 bases at V and 3 bases at J, leaving 4 bases unmatched. The full variable domain, in which reference TRBV30 and TRBJ2-7 provide the parts outside the CDR3, is SQTIHQWPATLVQPVGSPLSLECTVEGTSNPNLYWYRQAAGRGLQLLFYSVGIGQISSEVPQNLSASRPQDRQFILSSKKLLLSDSGFYLCAWNPGQGYEQYFGPGTRLTVT.

This chain uses TRBV5-1 with TRBJ2-7, with TRBD2 matching over 11 bases. V shed 4 bases, J shed 7 bases, and the junction held 7 bases outside the gene matches. CDR1 and CDR2 from the germline V gene are SGHRS and YFSETQ. CDR3 length: 14 amino acids. The CDR3 sequence: CASSISGGASEQYF. For the CDR3, the DNA is TGCGCCAGCAGCATTAGCGGGGGGGCGTCAGAGCAGTACTTC.

The J gene is TRBJ2-5, the V gene TRBV12-5, with TRBD2 matching over 11 bases. Looked up from germline, CDR1 is LGHNT and CDR2 is FRNRAP. The CDR3 extends over 16 amino acids. J was trimmed by 0 bases and V by 6 bases; bases with no gene match: 6. The CDR3: CASGTGTSGNQETQYF. Here the CDR3 DNA reads TGTGCTAGTGGCACCGGGACTAGCGGAAACCAAGAGACCCAGTACTTC.

This clone was counted only a few times. J is TRBJ1-2 and V is TRBV6-5, with TRBD1 as a possible D gene (5 bases). Germline V gene sequence: CDR1 MNHEY, CDR2 SVGAGI. V lost 4 bases to trimming and J lost 6 bases, with 12 bases between them. The CDR3 consists of 13 residues. The CDR3 loop is CASSSGHLDGYTF. CDR3 sequence (DNA): TGTGCCAGCAGTTCCGGACATTTGGATGGCTACACCTTC.

The chain employs TRBV9 and TRBJ2-3; D gene uncertain. The CDR3 is 12 residues long. Germline CDR1 SGDLS, CDR2 YYNGEE. Between the trimmed V and J ends, which lost 0 bases and 6 bases, there was a span of 5 bases. CDR3 protein: CASSVGSDTQYF. The CDR3 DNA reads as TGTGCCAGCAGCGTAGGGTCTGATACGCAGTATTTT.

This chain links TRBV5-1 with TRBJ2-2, with D possibly TRBD2 on 5 matching bases. Trimming took off 6 bases at V and 0 bases at J, with 15 bases between the two ends. The CDR3 loop spans 16 amino acids. Looked up from germline, CDR1 is SGHRS and CDR2 is YFSETQ. CDR3 in amino acids: CASTERAHTNTGELFF. CDR3 DNA sequence: TGCGCCAGCACGGAGAGGGCCCACACGAACACCGGGGAGCTGTTTTTT.

The chain links TRBV4-1 to TRBJ1-1; D unresolved. The CDR3 runs to 16 residues. Germline values: CDR1 MGHRA, CDR2 YSYEKL. The germline V and J ends were trimmed by 1 base and 4 bases, with 16 bases remaining between them. CDR3 in DNA: TGCGCCAGCAGCCAAGTAGGTCGGACTGAAGGCACTGAAGCTTTCTTT. It codes for CASSQVGRTEGTEAFF.

This chain joins TRBV5-1 and TRBJ1-5; no definite D call. The CDR3 covers 14 residues. Germline values: CDR1 SGHRS, CDR2 YFSETQ. Trimming removed 5 bases from V and 2 bases from J, with 11 bases in between. The CDR3 is CASRLTHGNQPQHF. The DNA for the CDR3 is TGCGCCAGCAGACTAACCCATGGCAATCAGCCCCAGCATTTT.

This chain links TRBV30 with TRBJ1-2; 7 bases line up with TRBD1. V shed 0 bases and J 2 bases; nucleotides not matched to a gene: 6. This CDR3 spans 15 amino acids. Per the germline V gene, CDR1 is GTSNPN and CDR2 is SVGIG (reference sequence). The CDR3 region is CAWSVGGQMNYGYTF. CDR3 DNA sequence: TGTGCCTGGAGTGTAGGGGGACAGATGAACTATGGCTACACCTTC. Full variable domain (missing parts from reference TRBV30 and TRBJ1-2): SQTIHQWPATLVQPVGSPLSLECTVEGTSNPNLYWYRQAAGRGLQLLFYSVGIGQISSEVPQNLSASRPQDRQFILSSKKLLLSDSGFYLCAWSVGGQMNYGYTFGSGTRLTVV.

The chain recombines TRBV12-2 with TRBJ2-5; TRBD2, the table's D call, was not compared with the DNA. TRBV12-2 is classified as a pseudogene. The CDR3 extends over 17 amino acids. CDR3 protein: CASRLPLKRGRKETQYF. The DNA of the CDR3 is TGTGCAAGTCGCTTACCGCTTAAGCGGGGGAGAAAAGAGACCCAGTACTTC.